The T cell receptor (beta chain) described here comes from a study of cytomegalovirus exposure and HLA in healthy donors. Profiling relied on immunoSEQ multiplex PCR, and the TCRdb table lists in-frame clones only, not all of them. The data hold around 100,000 clones, with around 85% observed a single time. Worth noting for this clone: Its antigen remains unknown.

Findings and caveats of the study: Subsequent analysis revealed that first-cohort TCR clusters tended to co-occur in the 100 to 150 validation repertoires.

Germline values: CDR1 SQVTM, CDR2 ANQGSEA. The trim removed 3 bases at V and 4 bases at J, leaving 13 bases unmatched. The CDR3 has 17 residues. The chain employs TRBV29-1 and TRBJ1-2; 11 nucleotides match TRBD1. The receptor comes from a man aged 18-30 years in good health and CMV-seropositive. Material: PBMCs. The CDR3 DNA is TGCAGCGTTGAGGCCCTCCCCGGGACAGGGGGTACCTATGGCTACACCTTC. Its protein product is CSVEALPGTGGTYGYTF.